Here is one T cell receptor (beta chain) with its context. Its antigen is unknown. The table came from immunoSEQ multiplex PCR; TCRdb's copy has only in-frame clones and leaves some out. The sample has 150,000 to 200,000 clones; about 90% are singletons. These data originate in a study of T cell responses to AZD1222 COVID-19 vaccine. Overall study results and limits: Spike-specific TCR breadth and depth were elevated following two AZD1222 doses. CD4 TCRs linked to vaccination spanned spike, dominating at 160-218 and 743-854. It should be noted that donors were predominantly white British and more often female, and clonal diversity was possibly underestimated.

CDR1 and CDR2 from the germline V gene are KGHSH and LQKENI. The V and J ends lost 3 bases and 4 bases respectively, with 12 bases between them. CDR3 length: 14 amino acids. The chain couples TRBV18 to TRBJ1-2; possible D gene TRBD1, 6 bases. This sample comprised peripheral blood, obtained 28 days after the second dose of the MenACWY control vaccine. This sequence originates from an adult who received the MenACWY meningococcal vaccine as a control. CDR3 loop: CASSPDRRGYGYTF. The CDR3 nucleotides are TGTGCCAGCTCACCCGACAGGCGAGGCTATGGCTACACCTTC.